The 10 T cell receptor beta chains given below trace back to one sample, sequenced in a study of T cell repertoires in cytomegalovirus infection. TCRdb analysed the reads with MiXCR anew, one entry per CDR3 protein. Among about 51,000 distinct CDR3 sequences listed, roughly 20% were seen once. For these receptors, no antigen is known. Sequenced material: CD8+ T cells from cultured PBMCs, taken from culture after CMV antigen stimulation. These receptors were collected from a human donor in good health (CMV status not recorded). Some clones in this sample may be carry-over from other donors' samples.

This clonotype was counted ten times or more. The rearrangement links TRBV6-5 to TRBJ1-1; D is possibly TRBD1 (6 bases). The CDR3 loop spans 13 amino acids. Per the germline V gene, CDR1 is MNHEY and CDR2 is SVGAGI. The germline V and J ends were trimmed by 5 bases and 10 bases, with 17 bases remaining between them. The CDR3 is CASSPTPGGRAFF. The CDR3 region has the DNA TGTGCCAGCAGTCCGACTCCCGGGGGGCGAGCTTTCTTT.

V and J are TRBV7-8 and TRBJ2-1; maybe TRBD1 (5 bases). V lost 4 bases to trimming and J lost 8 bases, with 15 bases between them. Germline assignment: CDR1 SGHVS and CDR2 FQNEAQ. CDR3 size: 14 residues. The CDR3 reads CASSSRDRSDEQFF. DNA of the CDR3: TGTGCCAGCAGCTCCCGAGACAGAAGCGATGAGCAGTTCTTC.

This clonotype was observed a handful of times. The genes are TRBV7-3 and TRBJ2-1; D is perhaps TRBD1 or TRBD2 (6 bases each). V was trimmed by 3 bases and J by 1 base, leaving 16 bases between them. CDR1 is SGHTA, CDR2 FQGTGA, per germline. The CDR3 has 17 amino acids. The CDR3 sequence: CASSFSGLGGSYNEQFF. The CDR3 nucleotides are TGTGCCAGCAGCTTTTCGGGCCTAGGGGGGTCCTACAATGAGCAGTTCTTC.

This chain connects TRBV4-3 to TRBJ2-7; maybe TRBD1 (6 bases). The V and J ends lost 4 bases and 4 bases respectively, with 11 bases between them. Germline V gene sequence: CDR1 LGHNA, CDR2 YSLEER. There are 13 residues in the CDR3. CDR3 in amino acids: CASSRTVNYEQYF. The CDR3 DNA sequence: TGCGCCAGCAGCCGGACAGTTAATTACGAGCAGTACTTC.

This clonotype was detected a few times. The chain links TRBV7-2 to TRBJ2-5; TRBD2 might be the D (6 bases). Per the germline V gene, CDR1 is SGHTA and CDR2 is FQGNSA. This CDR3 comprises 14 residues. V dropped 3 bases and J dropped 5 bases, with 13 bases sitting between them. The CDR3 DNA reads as TGTGCCAGCAGCTTCCCATTAGGAGGGGAGACCCAGTACTTC. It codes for CASSFPLGGETQYF.

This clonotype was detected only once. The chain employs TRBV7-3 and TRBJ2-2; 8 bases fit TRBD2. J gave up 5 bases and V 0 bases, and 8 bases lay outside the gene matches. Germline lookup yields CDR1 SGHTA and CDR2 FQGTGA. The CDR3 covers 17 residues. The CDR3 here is CASSLTRVLAETGELFF. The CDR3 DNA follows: TGTGCCAGCAGCTTAACGAGGGTACTAGCGGAGACCGGGGAGCTGTTTTTT. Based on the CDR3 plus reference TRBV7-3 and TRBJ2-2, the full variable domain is GAGVSQTPSNKVTEKGKYVELRCDPISGHTALYWYRQSLGQGPEFLIYFQGTGAADDSGLPNDRFFAVRPEGSVSTLKIQRTERGDSAVYLCASSLTRVLAETGELFFGEGSRLTVL.

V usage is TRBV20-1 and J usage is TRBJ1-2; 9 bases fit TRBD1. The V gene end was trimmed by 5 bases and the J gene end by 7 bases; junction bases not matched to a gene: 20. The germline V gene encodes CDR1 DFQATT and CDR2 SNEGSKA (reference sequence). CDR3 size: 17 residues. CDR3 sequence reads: CSAQGQGTLFFVGGYTF. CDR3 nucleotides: TGCAGTGCTCAAGGACAGGGGACCCTATTCTTTGTGGGTGGCTACACCTTC.

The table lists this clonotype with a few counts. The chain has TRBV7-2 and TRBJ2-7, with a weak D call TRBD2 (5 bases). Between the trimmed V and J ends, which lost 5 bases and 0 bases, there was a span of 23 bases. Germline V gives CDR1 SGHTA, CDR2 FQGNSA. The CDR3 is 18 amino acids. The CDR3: CASSPQVAGQHSSYEQYF. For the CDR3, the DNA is TGTGCCAGCAGCCCCCAGGTGGCGGGTCAACACAGCTCCTACGAGCAGTACTTC.

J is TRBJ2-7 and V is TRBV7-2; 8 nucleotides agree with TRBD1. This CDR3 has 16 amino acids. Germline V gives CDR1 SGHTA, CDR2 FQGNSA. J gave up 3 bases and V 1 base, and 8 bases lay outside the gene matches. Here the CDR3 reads CASSLGSAGGIYEQYF. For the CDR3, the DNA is TGTGCCAGCAGCTTAGGGTCAGCAGGGGGCATCTACGAGCAGTACTTC.

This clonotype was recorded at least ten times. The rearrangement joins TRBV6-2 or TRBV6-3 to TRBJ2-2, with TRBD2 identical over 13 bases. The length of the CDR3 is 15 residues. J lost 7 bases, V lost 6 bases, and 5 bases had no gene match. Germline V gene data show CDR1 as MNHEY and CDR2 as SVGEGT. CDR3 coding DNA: TGTGCCAGCAGCCCGACTAGCGGGAGGTTCGGGGAGCTGTTTTTT. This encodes CASSPTSGRFGELFF.